Described below is a single TCR beta chain sequence and its context. Antigen specificity is unknown. This entry is derived from a study of shared clonotypes between healthy human individuals. Study-level points and caveats: Shared across a handful of donors were about 4.8% of the naive CD4 clonotypes. Measured sharing among donors was expected to vary with sequencing depth.

CD8 cells regarded as naive lacked CD45RO, were positively chosen for CCR7, and omitted terminally differentiated effector memory CD45RA+ cells. V lost 1 base and J 9 bases, leaving 9 bases between the germline ends. The CDR3 length is 13 residues. Looked up from germline, CDR1 is LNHDA and CDR2 is SQIVND (reference sequence). The method was immunoSEQ multiplex PCR; TCRdb's version includes in-frame clones alone and lacks a portion of them. The repertoire holds hundreds of thousands of clones, with approximately 95% as singletons. The sequenced material came from naive CD8+ T cells sorted from blood. The V call is TRBV19, the J call TRBJ2-2; D unresolved. The sequence derives from a woman between 25 and 40 years old in good health. The CDR3 bases are TGTGCCAGTAGTATAGTTAACGGGCGGGAGCTGTTTTTT. It encodes CASSIVNGRELFF.